These 2 T cell receptor beta chains were sequenced from one sample in a study of identical twins. TCRdb analysed the 5' RACE reads with MiXCR anew, one entry per CDR3 protein. The sample yields about 790,000 distinct CDR3 sequences, about 20% seen once. The same sample was also studied in work on T cells expressing NK-cell markers.

Sequenced sample: PBMCs. The receptor set was obtained from a young woman in good health.

The rearrangement links TRBV5-1 to TRBJ2-5; D is perhaps TRBD1 (7 bases). The V end lost 0 bases, the J end lost 4 bases, and 13 bases lay between the germline ends. The CDR3 spans 15 residues. The germline V gene encodes CDR1 SGHRS and CDR2 YFSETQ. The CDR3 spells CASSLGAGGGETQYF. In DNA, the CDR3 is TGCGCCAGCAGCTTGGGCGCAGGGGGAGGAGAGACCCAGTACTTC.

This chain links TRBV12-3 or TRBV12-4 with TRBJ1-1; D is ambiguous. CDR3 length: 14 residues. Trimming cost V 8 bases and J 6 bases, with 19 bases left between them. CDR3 nucleotide sequence: TGTGCCAGCGGGTGGGCGCGTAGCCGTGCTGAAGCTTTCTTT. This translates into CASGWARSRAEAFF.